This TCR beta chain stems from a study of cytomegalovirus exposure and HLA in healthy donors. This CDR3 is 13 amino acids long. The germline V gene encodes CDR1 LGHNA and CDR2 YNFKEQ. V lost 1 base, J lost 2 bases, and 5 bases lay in between. The PCR used 60 Vbeta and 13 Jbeta primers. This table comes from immunoSEQ multiplex PCR, and its TCRdb copy is limited to in-frame clones, with some not included. The sample has some 44,000 clones, roughly 87% seen once. This chain uses TRBV4-2 with TRBJ2-5; D not certain. The source of this sequence is a woman in her thirties or forties in good health and CMV-seropositive. What was sequenced was PBMCs. Here the CDR3 DNA reads TGTGCCAGCAGCCAAGGAACTCAAGAGACCCAGTACTTC. It translates to CASSQGTQETQYF.